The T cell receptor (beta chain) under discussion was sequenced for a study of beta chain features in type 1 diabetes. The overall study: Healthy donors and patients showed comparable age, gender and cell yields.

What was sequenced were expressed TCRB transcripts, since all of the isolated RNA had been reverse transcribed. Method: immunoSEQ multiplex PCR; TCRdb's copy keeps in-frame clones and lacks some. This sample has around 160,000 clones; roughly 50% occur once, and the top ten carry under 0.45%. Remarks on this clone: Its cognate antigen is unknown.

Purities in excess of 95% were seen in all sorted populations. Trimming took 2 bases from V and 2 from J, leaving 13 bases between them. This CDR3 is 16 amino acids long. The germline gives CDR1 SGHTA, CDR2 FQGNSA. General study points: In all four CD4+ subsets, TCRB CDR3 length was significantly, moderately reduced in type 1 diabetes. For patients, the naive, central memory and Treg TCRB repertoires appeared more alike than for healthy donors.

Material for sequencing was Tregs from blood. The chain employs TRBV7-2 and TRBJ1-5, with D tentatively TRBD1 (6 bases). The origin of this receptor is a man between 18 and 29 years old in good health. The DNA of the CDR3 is TGTGCCAGCAGCTTACACGGGACACTCCGCAATCAGCCCCAGCATTTT. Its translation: CASSLHGTLRNQPQHF. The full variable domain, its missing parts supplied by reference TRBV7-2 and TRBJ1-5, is GAGVSQSPSNKVTEKGKDVELRCDPISGHTALYWYRQSLGQGLEFLIYFQGNSAPDKSGLPSDRFSAERTGGSVSTLTIQRTQQEDSAVYLCASSLHGTLRNQPQHFGDGTRLSIL.